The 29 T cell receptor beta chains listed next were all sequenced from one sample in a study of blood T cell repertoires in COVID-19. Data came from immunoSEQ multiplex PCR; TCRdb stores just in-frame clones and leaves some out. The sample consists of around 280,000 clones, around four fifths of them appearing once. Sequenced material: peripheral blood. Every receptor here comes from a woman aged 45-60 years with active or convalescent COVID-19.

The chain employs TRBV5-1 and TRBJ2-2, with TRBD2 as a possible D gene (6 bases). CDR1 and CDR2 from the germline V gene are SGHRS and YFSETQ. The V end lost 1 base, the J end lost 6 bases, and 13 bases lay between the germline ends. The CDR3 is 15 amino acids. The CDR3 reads CASSLTSHLAGELFF. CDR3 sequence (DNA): TGCGCCAGCAGCTTGACTAGCCACCTCGCCGGGGAGCTGTTTTTT.

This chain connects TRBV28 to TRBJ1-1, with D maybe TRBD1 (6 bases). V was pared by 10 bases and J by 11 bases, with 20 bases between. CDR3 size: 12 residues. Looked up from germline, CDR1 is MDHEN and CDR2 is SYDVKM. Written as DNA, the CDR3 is TGTGCCACCACAGAGGGGGGGCGTCCGGCTTTCTTT. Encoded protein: CATTEGGRPAFF. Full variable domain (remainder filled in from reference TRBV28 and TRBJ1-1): DVKVTQSSRYLVKRTGEKVFLECVQDMDHENMFWYRQDPGLGLRLIYFSYDVKMKEKGDIPEGYSVSREKKERFSLILESASTNQTSMYLCATTEGGRPAFFGQGTRLTVV.

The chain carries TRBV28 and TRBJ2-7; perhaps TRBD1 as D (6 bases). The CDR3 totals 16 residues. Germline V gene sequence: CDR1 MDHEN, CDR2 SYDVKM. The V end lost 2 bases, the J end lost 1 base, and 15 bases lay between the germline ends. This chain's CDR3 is CASSLRRQVSSYEQYF. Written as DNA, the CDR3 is TGTGCCAGCAGTTTACGGCGACAGGTATCTTCCTACGAGCAGTACTTC.

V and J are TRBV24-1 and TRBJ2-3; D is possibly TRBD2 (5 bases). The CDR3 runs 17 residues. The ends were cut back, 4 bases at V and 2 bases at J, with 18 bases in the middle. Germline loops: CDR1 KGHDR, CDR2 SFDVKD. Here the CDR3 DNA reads TGTGCCACCAGTGAGGCTGAGGACGAGCGGCACACAGATACGCAGTATTTT. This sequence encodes CATSEAEDERHTDTQYF.

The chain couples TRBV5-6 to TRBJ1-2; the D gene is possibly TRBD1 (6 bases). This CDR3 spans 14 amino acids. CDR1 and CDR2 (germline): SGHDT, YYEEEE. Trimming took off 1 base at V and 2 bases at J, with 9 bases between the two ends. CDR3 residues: CASSLQGHNYGYTF. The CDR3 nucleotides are TGTGCCAGCAGCTTGCAGGGGCACAACTATGGCTACACCTTC.

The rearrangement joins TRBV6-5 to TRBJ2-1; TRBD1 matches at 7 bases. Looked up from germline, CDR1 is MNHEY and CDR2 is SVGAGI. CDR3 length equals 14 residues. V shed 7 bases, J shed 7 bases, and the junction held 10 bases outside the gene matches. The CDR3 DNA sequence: TGTGCCAGCACCCTAAGGACAGGTGCTAATGAGCAGTTCTTC. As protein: CASTLRTGANEQFF.

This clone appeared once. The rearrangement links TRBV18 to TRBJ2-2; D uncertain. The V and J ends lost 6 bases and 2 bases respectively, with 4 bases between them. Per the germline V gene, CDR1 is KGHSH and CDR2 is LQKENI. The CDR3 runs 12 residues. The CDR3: CASSPNTGELFF. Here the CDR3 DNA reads TGTGCCAGCTCTCCTAACACCGGGGAGCTGTTTTTT.

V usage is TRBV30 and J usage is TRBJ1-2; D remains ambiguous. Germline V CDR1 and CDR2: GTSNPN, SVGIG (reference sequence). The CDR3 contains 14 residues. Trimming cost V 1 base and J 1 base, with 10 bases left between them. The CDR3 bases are TGTGCCTGGAGTGGGCAGAACTATAACTATGGCTACACCTTC. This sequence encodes CAWSGQNYNYGYTF.

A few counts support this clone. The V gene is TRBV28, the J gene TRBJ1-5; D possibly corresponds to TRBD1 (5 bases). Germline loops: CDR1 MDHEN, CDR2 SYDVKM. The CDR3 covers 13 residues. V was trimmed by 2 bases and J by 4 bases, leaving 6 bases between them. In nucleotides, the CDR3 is TGTGCCAGCAGTTTACAGGGTAATCAGCCCCAGCATTTT. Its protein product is CASSLQGNQPQHF.

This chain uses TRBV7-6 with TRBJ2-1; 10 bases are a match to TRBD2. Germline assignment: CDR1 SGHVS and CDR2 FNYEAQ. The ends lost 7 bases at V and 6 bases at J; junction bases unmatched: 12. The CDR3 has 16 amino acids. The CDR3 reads CASITTPSGSSNEQFF. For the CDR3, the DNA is TGTGCCAGCATCACCACCCCTAGCGGGAGCTCCAATGAGCAGTTCTTC.

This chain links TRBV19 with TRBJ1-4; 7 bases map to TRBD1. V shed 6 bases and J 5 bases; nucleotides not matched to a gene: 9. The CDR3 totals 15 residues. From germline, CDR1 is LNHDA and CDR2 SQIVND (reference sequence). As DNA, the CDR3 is TGTGCCAGTAGAATTACCGGGACAGCGAATGAAAAACTGTTTTTT. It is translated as CASRITGTANEKLFF.

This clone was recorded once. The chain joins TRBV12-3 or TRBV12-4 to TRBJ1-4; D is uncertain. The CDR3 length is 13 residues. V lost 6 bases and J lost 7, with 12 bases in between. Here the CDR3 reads CASRVNGGEKLFF. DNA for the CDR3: TGTGCCAGCAGGGTGAACGGAGGTGAAAAACTGTTTTTT.

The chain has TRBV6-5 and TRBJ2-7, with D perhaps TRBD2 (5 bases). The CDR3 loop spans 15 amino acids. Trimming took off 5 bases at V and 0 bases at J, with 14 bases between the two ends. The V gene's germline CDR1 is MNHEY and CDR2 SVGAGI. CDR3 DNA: TGTGCCAGCAGTCTGAGCGGTGCGAGCTCCTACGAGCAGTACTTC. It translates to CASSLSGASSYEQYF.

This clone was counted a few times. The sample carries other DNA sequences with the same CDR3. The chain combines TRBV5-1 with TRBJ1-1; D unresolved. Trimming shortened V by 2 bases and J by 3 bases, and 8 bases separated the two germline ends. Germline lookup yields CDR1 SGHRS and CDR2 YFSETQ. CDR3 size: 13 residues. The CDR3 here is CASSFSEDTEAFF. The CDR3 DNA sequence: TGCGCCAGCAGCTTCTCAGAGGACACTGAAGCTTTCTTT. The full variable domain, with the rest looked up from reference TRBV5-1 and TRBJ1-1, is KAGVTQTPRYLIKTRGQQVTLSCSPISGHRSVSWYQQTPGQGLQFLFEYFSETQRNKGNFPGRFSGRQFSNSRSEMNVSTLELGDSALYLCASSFSEDTEAFFGQGTRLTVV.

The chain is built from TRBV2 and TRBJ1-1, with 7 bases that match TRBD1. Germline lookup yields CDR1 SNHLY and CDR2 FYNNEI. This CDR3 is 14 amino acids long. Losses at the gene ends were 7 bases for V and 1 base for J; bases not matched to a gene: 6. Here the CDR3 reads CASTKTGRNTEAFF. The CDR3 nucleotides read TGTGCCAGCACCAAGACAGGGAGGAACACTGAAGCTTTCTTT.

CDR3 in DNA: TGTGCCAGCAGCCAAGGACAGGCTAGCAATCAGCCCCAGCATTTT. Protein product: CASSQGQASNQPQHF. The V gene is TRBV16, the J gene TRBJ1-5, with TRBD1 matching 7 bases. V trimming: 2 bases; J trimming: 0 bases; junction bases outside the gene matches: 1. The length of the CDR3 is 15 residues. CDR1 and CDR2 (germline): KGHSY, FQNENV.

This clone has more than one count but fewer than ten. CDR3 amino acids: CASSGVRVGNQPQHF. The CDR3 DNA reads TGTGCCAGTTCGGGTGTCCGGGTCGGCAATCAGCCCCAGCATTTT. V is TRBV19 and J is TRBJ1-5; no reliable D call. V shed 8 bases and J shed 2 bases, with 16 bases lying between them. Looked up from germline, CDR1 is LNHDA and CDR2 is SQIVND (reference sequence). This CDR3 spans 15 amino acids.

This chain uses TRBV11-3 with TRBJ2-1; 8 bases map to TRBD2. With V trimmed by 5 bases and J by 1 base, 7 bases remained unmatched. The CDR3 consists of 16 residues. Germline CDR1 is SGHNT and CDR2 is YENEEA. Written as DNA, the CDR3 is TGTGCCAGCAGCCCTGGGGGCGGGAGGTCCTACAATGAGCAGTTCTTC. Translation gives CASSPGGGRSYNEQFF.

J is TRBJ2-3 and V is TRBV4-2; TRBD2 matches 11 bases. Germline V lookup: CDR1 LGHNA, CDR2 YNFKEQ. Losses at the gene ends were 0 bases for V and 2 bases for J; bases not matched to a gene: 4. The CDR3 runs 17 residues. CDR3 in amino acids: CASSQEGTSGVTDTQYF. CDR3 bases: TGTGCCAGCAGCCAAGAGGGGACTAGCGGTGTCACAGATACGCAGTATTTT.

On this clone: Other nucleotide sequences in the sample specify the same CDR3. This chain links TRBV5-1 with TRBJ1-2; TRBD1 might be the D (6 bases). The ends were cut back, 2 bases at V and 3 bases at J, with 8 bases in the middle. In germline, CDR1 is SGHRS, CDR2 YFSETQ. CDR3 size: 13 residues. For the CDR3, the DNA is TGCGCCAGCAGCTTACAGGGCGACTATGGCTACACCTTC. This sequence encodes CASSLQGDYGYTF.

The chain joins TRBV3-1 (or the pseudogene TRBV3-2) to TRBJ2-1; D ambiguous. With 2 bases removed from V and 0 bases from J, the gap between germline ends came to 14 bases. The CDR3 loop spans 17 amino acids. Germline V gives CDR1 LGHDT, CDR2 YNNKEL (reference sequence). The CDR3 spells CASSQRNPASSYNEQFF. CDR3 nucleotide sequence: TGTGCCAGCAGCCAACGTAACCCGGCTAGCTCCTACAATGAGCAGTTCTTC.

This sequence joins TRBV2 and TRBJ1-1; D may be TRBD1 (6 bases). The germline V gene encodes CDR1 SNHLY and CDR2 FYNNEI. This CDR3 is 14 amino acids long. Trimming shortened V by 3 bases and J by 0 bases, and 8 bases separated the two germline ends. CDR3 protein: CASSEAGVNTEAFF. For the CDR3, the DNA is TGTGCCAGCAGTGAGGCAGGGGTGAACACTGAAGCTTTCTTT.

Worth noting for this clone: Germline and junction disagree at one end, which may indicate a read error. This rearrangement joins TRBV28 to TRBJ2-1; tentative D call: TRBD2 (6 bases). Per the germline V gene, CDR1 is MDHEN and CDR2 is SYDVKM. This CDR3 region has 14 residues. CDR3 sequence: CASNLSPGGNEQFF. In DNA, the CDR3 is TGTGCCAGCAATTTATCCCCCGGGGGCAATGAGCAGTTCTTC.

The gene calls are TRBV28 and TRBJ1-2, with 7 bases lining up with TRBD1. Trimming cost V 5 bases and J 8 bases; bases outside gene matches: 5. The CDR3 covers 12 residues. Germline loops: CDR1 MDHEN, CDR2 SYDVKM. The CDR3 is CASSDRVRGYTF. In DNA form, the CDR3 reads TGTGCCAGCAGTGACAGGGTACGCGGCTACACCTTC.

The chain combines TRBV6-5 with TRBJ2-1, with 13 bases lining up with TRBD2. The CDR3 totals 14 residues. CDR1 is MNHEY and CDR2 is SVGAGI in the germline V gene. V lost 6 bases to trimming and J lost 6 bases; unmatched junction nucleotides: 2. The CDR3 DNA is TGTGCCAGCAGAGGACTAGCGGGAGCCAATGAGCAGTTCTTC. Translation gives CASRGLAGANEQFF.

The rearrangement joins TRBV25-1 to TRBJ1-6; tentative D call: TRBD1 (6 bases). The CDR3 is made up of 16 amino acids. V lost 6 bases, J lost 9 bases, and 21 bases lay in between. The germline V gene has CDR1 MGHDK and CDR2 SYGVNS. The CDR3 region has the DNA TGTGCCAGCAGCGGGCGGACAGCGGGGTGGGCTTCACCCCTCCACTTT. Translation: CASSGRTAGWASPLHF.

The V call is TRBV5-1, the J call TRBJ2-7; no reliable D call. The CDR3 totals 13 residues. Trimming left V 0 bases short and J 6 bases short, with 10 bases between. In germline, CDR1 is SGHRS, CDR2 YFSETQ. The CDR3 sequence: CASSLAPGREQYF. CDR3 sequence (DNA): TGCGCCAGCAGCTTGGCCCCTGGGCGCGAGCAGTACTTC.

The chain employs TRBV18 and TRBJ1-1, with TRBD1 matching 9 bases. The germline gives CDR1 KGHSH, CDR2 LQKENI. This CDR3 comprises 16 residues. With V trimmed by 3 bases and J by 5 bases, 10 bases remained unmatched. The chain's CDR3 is CASSPRLQGAETEAFF. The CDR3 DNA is TGTGCCAGCTCACCGAGATTACAGGGGGCCGAGACTGAAGCTTTCTTT.

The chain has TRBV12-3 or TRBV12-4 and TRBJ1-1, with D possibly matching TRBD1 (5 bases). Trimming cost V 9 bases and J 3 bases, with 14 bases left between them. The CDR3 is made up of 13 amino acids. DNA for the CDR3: TGTGCCAGTCACCTGCAGGGATACACTGAAGCTTTCTTT. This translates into CASHLQGYTEAFF.